Each of the 15 T cell receptor beta chains below was sequenced from the same sample in a study of T-cell reconstitution after alpha-beta-depleted transplantation in children. During its preparation, the TCRbeta library received unique molecular identifiers. MiXCR, run by TCRdb on the PCR reads, gives a single entry per CDR3 protein. Found here are nearly 400,000 distinct CDR3 sequences, roughly 21% of them singletons; the top ten hold less than 4.5%. The sample was PBMCs from the stem cell graft donor, taken from the stem cell graft. The receptors originated from a human donor who donated a stem cell graft to a child with acute myeloid leukemia.

This clonotype was counted only a few times. This sequence joins TRBV27 and TRBJ1-5; no definite D call. Trimming cost V 6 bases and J 2 bases, with 11 bases left between them. Germline assignment: CDR1 MNHEY and CDR2 SMNVEV (reference sequence). The CDR3 runs 14 residues. CDR3 bases: TGTGCCAGCAGCGACGTGTCGGGCAATCAGCCCCAGCATTTT. This translates into CASSDVSGNQPQHF.

There are a few counts of this clonotype. This rearrangement joins TRBV15 to TRBJ2-3; D remains ambiguous. V was pared by 0 bases and J by 2 bases, with 9 bases between. CDR3 size: 15 residues. Germline V lookup: CDR1 LNHNV, CDR2 YYDKDF (reference sequence). Here the CDR3 DNA reads TGTGCCACCAGCAGAGATGGGCAGTCCACAGATACGCAGTATTTT. This gives the protein CATSRDGQSTDTQYF.

The chain links TRBV12-3 or TRBV12-4 to TRBJ2-5; D is possibly TRBD1 or TRBD2 (5 bases each). Trimming left V 5 bases short and J 5 bases short, with 18 bases between. The CDR3 is 15 residues long. CDR3 region: CASSLGVGEWETQYF. CDR3 sequence (DNA): TGTGCCAGCAGTCTGGGGGTGGGGGAATGGGAGACCCAGTACTTC.

V and J are TRBV10-3 and TRBJ2-7; 7 nucleotides agree with TRBD2. Unmatched junction bases numbered 15, after V lost 1 base and J lost 3 bases. CDR1 is ENHRY and CDR2 is SYGVKD in the germline V gene. The CDR3 loop spans 18 amino acids. CDR3 nucleotides: TGTGCCATCAGTGAGTTTTCTTATGGGGGGGGTGTTTTCTACGAGCAGTACTTC. It yields the protein CAISEFSYGGGVFYEQYF.

This chain joins TRBV7-9 and TRBJ2-2; maybe TRBD1 (5 bases). The CDR3 consists of 17 residues. Germline CDR1 is SEHNR and CDR2 is FQNEAQ (reference sequence). V gave up 1 base and J gave up 1 base, with 13 bases separating them. The CDR3 DNA follows: TGTGCCAGCAGCTTAGTCGGTGCAGGGATGAACACCGGGGAGCTGTTTTTT. This sequence encodes CASSLVGAGMNTGELFF.

This clonotype appeared a few times. The rearrangement uses TRBV12-3 or TRBV12-4 and TRBJ2-7; 8 nucleotides line up with TRBD1. This CDR3 has 15 residues. V lost 6 bases and J lost 0; bases outside the gene matches: 7. The CDR3: CASSYQGALSYEQYF. As DNA, the CDR3 is TGTGCCAGCAGCTACCAGGGGGCCCTCTCCTACGAGCAGTACTTC.

The gene calls are TRBV7-7 and TRBJ2-5; no clear D. V lost 2 bases to trimming and J lost 5 bases, with 9 bases between them. The CDR3 runs 13 residues. Germline V CDR1 and CDR2: SSHAT, FNYEAQ (reference sequence). CDR3 region: CASSLKPGETQYF. CDR3 nucleotide sequence: TGTGCCAGCAGCTTAAAGCCCGGGGAGACCCAGTACTTC.

V usage is TRBV11-2 and J usage is TRBJ2-6; D may be TRBD1 (5 bases). The CDR3 sequence is 16 residues long. The V end was cut by 0 bases, the J end by 0 bases, with 6 bases between. The germline gives CDR1 SGHAT, CDR2 FQNNGV. As DNA, the CDR3 is TGTGCCAGCAGCTTAGACAGGGTCTCTGGGGCCAACGTCCTGACTTTC. Translating gives CASSLDRVSGANVLTF.

This rearrangement joins TRBV12-3 or TRBV12-4 to TRBJ2-3, with 9 bases that match TRBD2. The CDR3 contains 17 residues. With V trimmed by 6 bases and J by 2 bases, 12 bases remained unmatched. The CDR3 is CASSLLLAGALTDTQYF. CDR3 sequence (DNA): TGTGCCAGCAGCCTCCTTTTAGCGGGAGCTCTCACAGATACGCAGTATTTT.

This clonotype appeared many times. The J gene is TRBJ2-3, the V gene TRBV29-1; 10 positions agree with TRBD2. The germline CDR1 and CDR2 sequences are SQVTM and ANQGSEA. J was trimmed by 1 base and V by 6 bases; bases with no gene match: 4. CDR3 length: 14 residues. The CDR3 sequence: CSVAGLAGTDTQYF. The CDR3 bases are TGCAGCGTCGCCGGACTAGCGGGCACAGATACGCAGTATTTT.

This clonotype has at least ten counts. The CDR3 loop is CSVKFWGQGARPYTGELFF. In nucleotides, the CDR3 is TGCAGCGTAAAATTCTGGGGACAGGGGGCCCGACCCTACACCGGGGAGCTGTTTTTT. This chain connects TRBV29-1 to TRBJ2-2, with 12 bases identical to TRBD1. This CDR3 contains 19 residues. Germline lookup yields CDR1 SQVTM and CDR2 ANQGSEA. V was clipped by 6 bases and J by 3 bases; unmatched bases: 17.

This clonotype was seen more than once but under ten times. The CDR3, as DNA: TGTGCCAGCGGCCCTGTCAGGGGGGAGACCCAGTACTTC. Amino acid sequence: CASGPVRGETQYF. This chain joins TRBV25-1 and TRBJ2-5, with 7 bases that match TRBD1. The CDR3 sequence is 13 residues long. With V trimmed by 8 bases and J by 5 bases, 8 bases remained unmatched. Germline assignment: CDR1 MGHDK and CDR2 SYGVNS.

This clonotype was recorded at least ten times. J is TRBJ2-3 and V is TRBV29-1; TRBD1 agrees at 7 bases. Germline CDR1 is SQVTM and CDR2 is ANQGSEA. Unmatched junction bases numbered 8, after V lost 4 bases and J lost 1 base. CDR3 length equals 15 residues. DNA of the CDR3: TGCAGCGTTGGTTTGAGAGGGACAGGCACAGATACGCAGTATTTT. Residues: CSVGLRGTGTDTQYF.

In this sample, this clonotype turned up a few times. This chain links TRBV20-1 with TRBJ2-5, with D perhaps TRBD2 (7 bases). V was pared by 6 bases and J by 1 base, with 15 bases between. There are 14 residues in the CDR3. Germline CDR1 and CDR2: DFQATT and SNEGSKA (reference sequence). The CDR3 loop reads CSAAMGGAQETQYF. CDR3 coding DNA: TGCAGTGCAGCAATGGGGGGGGCCCAAGAGACCCAGTACTTC.

The genes are TRBV15 and TRBJ2-1, with D possibly being TRBD2 (5 bases). Germline V gene sequence: CDR1 LNHNV, CDR2 YYDKDF (reference sequence). This CDR3 has 15 amino acids. V was clipped by 4 bases and J by 5 bases, with 15 bases between them. The CDR3 DNA reads TGTGCCACCAGCATGGGCGGTCCCGGGGACAATGAGCAGTTCTTC. It encodes CATSMGGPGDNEQFF.